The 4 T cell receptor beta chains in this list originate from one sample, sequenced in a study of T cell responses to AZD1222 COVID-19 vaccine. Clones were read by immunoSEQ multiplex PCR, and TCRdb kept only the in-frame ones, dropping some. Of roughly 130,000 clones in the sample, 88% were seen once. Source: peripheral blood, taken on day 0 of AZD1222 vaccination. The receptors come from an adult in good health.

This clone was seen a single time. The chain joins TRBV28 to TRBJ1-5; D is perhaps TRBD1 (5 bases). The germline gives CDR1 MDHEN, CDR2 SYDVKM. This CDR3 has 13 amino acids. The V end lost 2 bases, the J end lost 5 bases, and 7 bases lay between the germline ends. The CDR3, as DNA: TGTGCCAGCAGTTTAGGAGGGGATCAGCCCCAGCATTTT. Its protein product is CASSLGGDQPQHF.

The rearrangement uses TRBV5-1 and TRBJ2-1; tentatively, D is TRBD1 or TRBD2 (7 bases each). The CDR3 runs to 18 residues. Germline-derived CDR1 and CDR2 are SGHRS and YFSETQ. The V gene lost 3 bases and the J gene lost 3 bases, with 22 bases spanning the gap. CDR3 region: CASSSITGEAGNYNEQFF. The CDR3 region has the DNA TGCGCCAGCAGCTCGATCACAGGGGAAGCGGGAAACTACAATGAGCAGTTCTTC.

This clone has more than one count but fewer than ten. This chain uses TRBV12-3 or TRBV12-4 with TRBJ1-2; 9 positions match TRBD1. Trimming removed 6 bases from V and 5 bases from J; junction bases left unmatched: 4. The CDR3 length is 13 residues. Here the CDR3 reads CASRQGAGYGYTF. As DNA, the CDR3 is TGTGCCAGCAGACAGGGGGCTGGGTATGGCTACACCTTC.

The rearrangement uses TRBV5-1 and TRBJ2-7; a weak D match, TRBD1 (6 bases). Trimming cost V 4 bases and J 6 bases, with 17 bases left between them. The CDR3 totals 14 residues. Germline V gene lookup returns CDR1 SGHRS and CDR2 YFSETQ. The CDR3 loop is CASSKQGTVGEQYF. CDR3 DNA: TGCGCCAGCAGCAAACAGGGTACTGTCGGCGAGCAGTACTTC. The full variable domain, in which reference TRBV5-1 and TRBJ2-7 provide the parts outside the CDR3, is KAGVTQTPRYLIKTRGQQVTLSCSPISGHRSVSWYQQTPGQGLQFLFEYFSETQRNKGNFPGRFSGRQFSNSRSEMNVSTLELGDSALYLCASSKQGTVGEQYFGPGTRLTVT.